This passage covers 10 T cell receptor beta chains from one sample sequenced in a study of cytomegalovirus exposure and HLA in healthy donors. PCR employed 60 Vbeta and 13 Jbeta primers. Profiled with immunoSEQ multiplex PCR; TCRdb holds only in-frame clones, not every one. The sample shows about 110,000 clones, 70% of them seen only once. Sequences were obtained from PBMCs. The source is a man between 25 and 39 years old in good health and CMV-seropositive.

V is TRBV6-1 and J is TRBJ2-7, with 8 bases matching TRBD1. The J segment lost 4 bases and the V segment lost 9 bases, leaving 8 bases of the junction unmatched. CDR3 length: 13 amino acids. Per germline, CDR1 MNHNS and CDR2 SASEGT. The CDR3 DNA follows: TGTGCCAGTGAACGGGACAGGAGTTACGAGCAGTACTTC. Translated: CASERDRSYEQYF.

The rearrangement uses TRBV5-8 and TRBJ1-1; TRBD1 is a possible D gene (5 bases). Per germline, CDR1 SGHTS and CDR2 YDEGEE. Trimming shortened V by 1 base and J by 1 base, and 8 bases separated the two germline ends. The CDR3 covers 14 residues. The CDR3: CASSLQGPNTEAFF. The CDR3 region has the DNA TGTGCCAGCAGCTTGCAGGGCCCGAACACTGAAGCTTTCTTT.

For the CDR3, the DNA is TGTGCCAGCAGCTTGCGAGGGGGCCTGGATACGCAGTATTTT. Protein product: CASSLRGGLDTQYF. The chain combines TRBV5-6 with TRBJ2-3; 7 bases fit TRBD1. The CDR3 totals 14 residues. Per the germline V gene, CDR1 is SGHDT and CDR2 is YYEEEE. The V segment lost 1 base and the J segment 6 bases; nucleotides outside the gene matches: 5.

The chain uses TRBV5-4 and TRBJ2-7; 9 nucleotides match TRBD2. J lost 5 bases, V lost 1 base, and 10 bases had no gene match. The CDR3 covers 16 residues. Germline assignment: CDR1 SGHNT and CDR2 YYREEE (reference sequence). CDR3 amino acids: CASSLTGGGGRDEQYF. The CDR3 nucleotides are TGTGCCAGCAGCTTGACTGGCGGGGGGGGCAGGGACGAGCAGTACTTC.

The chain carries TRBV6-1 and TRBJ1-3, with 11 bases identical to TRBD1. Germline values: CDR1 MNHNS, CDR2 SASEGT. CDR3 length: 15 amino acids. With 6 bases clipped from V and 4 bases from J, the junction kept 5 bases outside the gene matches. This CDR3 reads CASSRDRGDGNTIYF. CDR3 coding DNA: TGTGCCAGCAGCCGGGACAGGGGGGACGGAAACACCATATATTTT.

This clone was detected once. This CDR3 reads CASSNRGVPGELFF. CDR3 nucleotide sequence: TGTGCCAGTAGTAACCGGGGGGTACCCGGGGAGCTGTTTTTT. This chain links TRBV19 with TRBJ2-2, with 7 bases identical to TRBD2. Trimming removed 4 bases from V and 6 bases from J; junction bases left unmatched: 5. This CDR3 spans 14 amino acids. The germline gives CDR1 LNHDA, CDR2 SQIVND (reference sequence).

The chain employs TRBV9 and TRBJ2-3, with unresolved D. V was shortened by 0 bases and J by 3 bases, with 11 bases between the two germline ends. Germline lookup yields CDR1 SGDLS and CDR2 YYNGEE. The CDR3 totals 15 residues. The CDR3 spells CASSVAAATTDTQYF. The CDR3 bases are TGTGCCAGCAGCGTAGCGGCGGCAACTACAGATACGCAGTATTTT.

The chain carries TRBV1 and TRBJ1-1. TRBV1 is a pseudogene segment. The CDR3 extends over 13 amino acids. The CDR3 sequence is CTRTSGPGTEAFF. CDR3 DNA sequence: TGCACCAGAACCTCAGGTCCGGGGACTGAAGCTTTCTTT.

This chain joins TRBV29-1 and TRBJ2-1, with 9 bases matching TRBD1. This CDR3 region has 18 residues. The germline CDR1 and CDR2 sequences are SQVTM and ANQGSEA. V lost 8 bases and J lost 3; bases outside the gene matches: 20. The CDR3 DNA follows: TGCAGCCTCCGCCCGGGGACAGGGCCTCTCTCCCTCTACAATGAGCAGTTCTTC. Encoded protein: CSLRPGTGPLSLYNEQFF.

The chain uses TRBV7-9 and TRBJ2-4, with 10 bases fitting TRBD1. Germline values: CDR1 SEHNR, CDR2 FQNEAQ (reference sequence). V shed 2 bases and J 5 bases; nucleotides not matched to a gene: 3. This CDR3 region has 15 residues. The CDR3 loop reads CASSLRGTGENIQYF. CDR3 nucleotide sequence: TGTGCCAGCAGCTTACGGGGGACAGGGGAAAACATTCAGTACTTC.